The T cell receptor beta chain under discussion was sequenced for a study of synovial regulatory T cells in juvenile arthritis. Broader study findings: Synovial Treg CDR3 sequences overlapped more with iaTregs than other circulating Tregs.

Data came from immunoSEQ multiplex PCR; TCRdb stores just in-frame clones and leaves some out. The table lists approximately 9,300 clones. Remarks on this clone: Antigen: not known.

The specimen sequenced was Treg cells from blood. As for subset: remaining (HLA-DR-negative) circulating blood Treg cells. The TCR was taken from a donor aged 2-30 years with juvenile idiopathic arthritis.

The CDR3 sequence: CASSSQGTGGDYGYTF. J is TRBJ1-2 and V is TRBV5-5; the TCRdb call, TRBD1, lacks DNA for checking. The CDR3 length is 16 residues. Only the protein is available. Germline V CDR1 and CDR2: SGHKS, YYEKEE (reference sequence). Variable domain in full (rest from reference TRBV5-5 and TRBJ1-2): DAGVTQSPTHLIKTRGQQVTLRCSPISGHKSVSWYQQVLGQGPQFIFQYYEKEERGRGNFPDRFSARQFPNYSSELNVNALLLGDSALYLCASSSQGTGGDYGYTFGSGTRLTVV.